The next 25 T cell receptor beta chains were all read from a single sample in a study of OX40 agonist ivuxolimab in advanced cancers. Clones were read by immunoSEQ multiplex PCR, and TCRdb kept only the in-frame ones, dropping some. The repertoire includes some 85,000 clones, more than 70% of them detected once, and 0.72% sits in the top ten. Sequenced material: CD4+ or CD8+ T cells sorted from blood, taken in a trial of the OX40 agonist ivuxolimab. The receptors come from an adult with an advanced solid tumor such as melanoma, head and neck, liver or kidney cancer.

The chain recombines TRBV6-5 with TRBJ1-2; 10 positions match TRBD1. The trim removed 5 bases at V and 4 bases at J, leaving 4 bases unmatched. The V gene's germline CDR1 is MNHEY and CDR2 SVGAGI. The CDR3 sequence is 14 residues long. The CDR3 DNA reads TGTGCCAGCAGTAGACAGGGGGCTAGCTATGGCTACACCTTC. This sequence encodes CASSRQGASYGYTF.

V gene TRBV18 combines with J gene TRBJ2-3; TRBD1 or TRBD2 may be the D gene (5 bases each). From germline, CDR1 is KGHSH and CDR2 LQKENI. Trimming cost V 6 bases and J 4 bases, with 14 bases left between them. This CDR3 spans 14 amino acids. The CDR3 reads CASSLRQGPDTQYF. CDR3 nucleotide sequence: TGTGCCAGCTCCCTAAGGCAGGGACCAGATACGCAGTATTTT.

The rearrangement uses TRBV6-5 and TRBJ2-5, with 8 bases matching TRBD2. J was trimmed by 3 bases and V by 6 bases; bases with no gene match: 6. Germline CDR1 reads MNHEY; CDR2 reads SVGAGI. There are 14 residues in the CDR3. The CDR3 DNA is TGTGCCAGCAGCCGAGGGCGGGGGGAAGAGACCCAGTACTTC. The encoded protein is CASSRGRGEETQYF.

In its sample, this clone was seen once. V is TRBV11-3 and J is TRBJ2-1; the D is unclear. Trimming cost V 2 bases and J 10 bases, with 9 bases left between them. The CDR3 contains 12 residues. Germline CDR1 and CDR2: SGHNT and YENEEA. CDR3 DNA: TGTGCCAGCAGCTTATTCCGGCAGGAGCAGTTCTTC. Its translation is CASSLFRQEQFF. Looking up the rest from reference TRBV11-3 and TRBJ2-1 gives the full variable domain: EAGVVQSPRYKIIEKKQPVAFWCNPISGHNTLYWYLQNLGQGPELLIRYENEEAVDDSQLPKDRFSAERLKGVDSTLKIQPAELGDSAVYLCASSLFRQEQFFGPGTRLTVL.

The chain uses TRBV6-6 and TRBJ1-1; tentative D call: TRBD1 (5 bases). The CDR3 is 16 residues long. Germline-derived CDR1 and CDR2 are MNHNY and SVGAGI (reference sequence). V was pared by 8 bases and J by 1 base, with 20 bases between. The CDR3 loop is CASQTGPGLRNTEAFF. The CDR3 nucleotides are TGTGCCAGCCAAACTGGGCCAGGGCTGCGGAACACTGAAGCTTTCTTT.

The chain links TRBV11-2 to TRBJ2-1, with 9 bases matching TRBD2. This CDR3 has 14 amino acids. Trimming at V came to 8 bases and at J to 5 bases, leaving 7 bases not matched to a gene. Germline V lookup: CDR1 SGHAT, CDR2 FQNNGV. The CDR3 DNA is TGTGCCAGCGCCATTAGCGGGGGAAACAATGAGCAGTTCTTC. Translation gives CASAISGGNNEQFF. Together with reference TRBV11-2 and TRBJ2-1, the CDR3 gives the full variable domain: EAGVAQSPRYKIIEKRQSVAFWCNPISGHATLYWYQQILGQGPKLLIQFQNNGVVDDSQLPKDRFSAERLKGVDSTLKIQPAKLEDSAVYLCASAISGGNNEQFFGPGTRLTVL.

Notes on this clone: Other DNA variants within this sample encode the same CDR3. This rearrangement joins TRBV29-1 to TRBJ1-3; D remains unclear. V was clipped by 6 bases and J by 0 bases, with 6 bases between them. Germline CDR1 is SQVTM and CDR2 is ANQGSEA. CDR3 length: 12 amino acids. The CDR3 is CSVAVSGNTIYF. In DNA form, the CDR3 reads TGCAGCGTCGCGGTCTCTGGAAACACCATATATTTT.

The chain employs TRBV5-4 and TRBJ2-7, with D maybe TRBD1 (6 bases). CDR3 length: 14 residues. V was trimmed by 4 bases and J by 3 bases, leaving 14 bases between them. From germline, CDR1 is SGHNT and CDR2 YYREEE (reference sequence). The chain's CDR3 is CASSPGGSFYEQYF. The DNA for the CDR3 is TGTGCCAGCAGCCCTGGGGGCTCTTTCTACGAGCAGTACTTC.

The V gene is TRBV15, the J gene TRBJ2-2; possible D gene TRBD2, 5 bases. Per germline, CDR1 LNHNV and CDR2 YYDKDF (reference sequence). This CDR3 comprises 13 residues. Trimming removed 9 bases at V and 3 bases at J, with 11 bases between. CDR3 sequence: CATRVGYTGELFF. The CDR3, as DNA: TGTGCCACGAGGGTAGGATACACCGGGGAGCTGTTTTTT.

This rearrangement joins TRBV2 to TRBJ2-3; D remains ambiguous. Germline V gives CDR1 SNHLY, CDR2 FYNNEI. Trimming removed 3 bases at V and 5 bases at J, with 3 bases between. The length of the CDR3 is 11 residues. Here the CDR3 reads CASSEGDTQYF. The CDR3 DNA sequence: TGTGCCAGCAGTGAGGGAGATACGCAGTATTTT.

The V call is TRBV19, the J call TRBJ1-6; no reliable D call. There are 11 residues in the CDR3. Germline loops: CDR1 LNHDA, CDR2 SQIVND (reference sequence). V was clipped by 11 bases and J by 10 bases, with 12 bases between them. Here the CDR3 DNA reads TGTGCCCTTGGAGGGTTCTCACCCCTCCACTTT. It encodes CALGGFSPLHF.

The chain joins TRBV7-2 to TRBJ1-2, with unresolved D. The CDR3 is made up of 14 amino acids. Trimming removed 5 bases from V and 8 bases from J, with 18 bases in between. The germline V gene encodes CDR1 SGHTA and CDR2 FQGNSA. The DNA of the CDR3 is TGTGCCAGCAGCCAGAGCGAGGGCGCGAGGGGCTACACCTTC. It translates to CASSQSEGARGYTF.

This clone was recorded once. The chain links TRBV5-5 to TRBJ2-1; 10 bases are shared with TRBD2. In germline, CDR1 is SGHKS, CDR2 YYEKEE (reference sequence). The CDR3 length is 13 residues. The trim removed 9 bases at V and 7 bases at J, leaving 7 bases unmatched. This chain's CDR3 is CATSGGGLNEQFF. The CDR3 DNA reads TGTGCCACTAGCGGGGGAGGTCTTAATGAGCAGTTCTTC.

The CDR3 reads CASSSGQGDPESVTEAFF. The CDR3 coding sequence is TGTGCCAGCAGCTCGGGACAGGGCGACCCCGAAAGTGTCACTGAAGCTTTCTTT. The chain carries TRBV7-9 and TRBJ1-1; 9 positions match TRBD1. CDR1 is SEHNR, CDR2 FQNEAQ, per germline (reference sequence). The CDR3 is 18 residues long. V shed 4 bases and J 4 bases; nucleotides not matched to a gene: 16.

The chain is built from TRBV2 and TRBJ2-4; D is undetermined. This CDR3 comprises 13 residues. Trimming shortened V by 3 bases and J by 9 bases, and 12 bases separated the two germline ends. Germline V gene data show CDR1 as SNHLY and CDR2 as FYNNEI. The CDR3 DNA is TGTGCCAGCAGTGAGACGCTATGGGGCATTCAGTACTTC. Its translation is CASSETLWGIQYF.

V gene TRBV7-8 combines with J gene TRBJ2-5; no reliable D call. Trimming removed 4 bases from V and 2 bases from J, with 5 bases in between. The CDR3 runs 12 residues. Germline V gene data show CDR1 as SGHVS and CDR2 as FQNEAQ. The CDR3 here is CASSSPQETQYF. Here the CDR3 DNA reads TGTGCCAGCAGCTCTCCGCAAGAGACCCAGTACTTC.

The gene calls are TRBV30 and TRBJ1-1, with D perhaps TRBD1 (5 bases). CDR3 length: 12 residues. Trimming removed 8 bases from V and 5 bases from J, with 15 bases in between. Germline CDR1 GTSNPN, CDR2 SVGIG (reference sequence). The DNA of the CDR3 is TGTGCCCGTGACAGAATGGGAACTGAAGCTTTCTTT. It translates to CARDRMGTEAFF.

The chain is built from TRBV5-4 and TRBJ2-7; D remains ambiguous. Deletions cut 2 bases from V and 6 bases from J, with 9 bases between. Germline V lookup: CDR1 SGHNT, CDR2 YYREEE (reference sequence). The CDR3 sequence is 12 residues long. The CDR3 sequence: CASSFLGFEQYF. In DNA, the CDR3 is TGTGCCAGCAGCTTTCTGGGATTCGAGCAGTACTTC.

The chain couples TRBV6-5 to TRBJ2-1; weak D call: TRBD2 (6 bases). The germline gives CDR1 MNHEY, CDR2 SVGAGI. The CDR3 loop spans 15 amino acids. The V end was cut by 6 bases, the J end by 0 bases, with 12 bases between. The DNA of the CDR3 is TGTGCCAGCAGGGCGGACGGGAGCTCCTACAATGAGCAGTTCTTC. As protein: CASRADGSSYNEQFF.

This clone was detected a few times. V usage is TRBV19 and J usage is TRBJ2-2, with 7 bases identical to TRBD1. The germline gives CDR1 LNHDA, CDR2 SQIVND (reference sequence). The CDR3 has 13 residues. Trimming cost V 10 bases and J 4 bases; bases outside gene matches: 6. The CDR3, as DNA: TGTGCCACGACAGGGCGTATCACCGGGGAGCTGTTTTTT. Protein product: CATTGRITGELFF. Looking up the rest from reference TRBV19 and TRBJ2-2 gives the full variable domain: DGGITQSPKYLFRKEGQNVTLSCEQNLNHDAMYWYRQDPGQGLRLIYYSQIVNDFQKGDIAEGYSVSREKKESFPLTVTSAQKNPTAFYLCATTGRITGELFFGEGSRLTVL.

This chain uses TRBV6-5 with TRBJ1-2, with D unclear. The CDR3 runs 13 residues. CDR1 and CDR2 (germline): MNHEY, SVGAGI. V lost 0 bases and J lost 8, with 10 bases in between. The CDR3 DNA reads TGTGCCAGCAGTTACTCGTCCCACGGGGGCTACACCTTC. Its protein product is CASSYSSHGGYTF.

This clone was seen a few times. V usage is TRBV29-1 and J usage is TRBJ2-1; D might be TRBD1 or TRBD2, each matching 5 bases. The CDR3 runs to 13 residues. Germline V lookup: CDR1 SQVTM, CDR2 ANQGSEA. With 3 bases removed from V and 9 bases from J, the gap between germline ends came to 15 bases. CDR3: CSVEGTREPEQFF. CDR3 nucleotides: TGCAGCGTTGAGGGAACCAGGGAGCCTGAGCAGTTCTTC.

A few counts support this clone. The chain links TRBV7-2 to TRBJ1-6; 9 bases agree with TRBD1. The junction had 2 bases not matched to a gene; V was cut back by 2 bases and J by 9 bases. The CDR3 consists of 14 residues. The V gene's germline CDR1 is SGHTA and CDR2 FQGNSA. The CDR3 coding sequence is TGTGCCAGCAGCTTACGGACAGGGGCTTCACCCCTCCACTTT. Its translation is CASSLRTGASPLHF.

The V and J genes are TRBV29-1 and TRBJ2-1, with D possibly called TRBD1 or TRBD2 (5 bases each). The V end was cut by 1 base, the J end by 10 bases, with 23 bases between. The CDR3 is 16 residues long. Germline V gene lookup returns CDR1 SQVTM and CDR2 ANQGSEA. DNA for the CDR3: TGCAGCGTTGAAGTCGGGACCTTTTCCCGACCGGAGGAGCAGTTCTTC. This gives the protein CSVEVGTFSRPEEQFF.

This clone has just one count. CDR3 coding DNA: TGCAGCGTTAGCAGGGGAGGCACCGCTAATGAAAAACTGTTTTTT. This gives the protein CSVSRGGTANEKLFF. The chain couples TRBV29-1 to TRBJ1-4, with TRBD1 as a possible D gene (6 bases). V shed 5 bases and J shed 3 bases, with 16 bases lying between them. This CDR3 is 15 amino acids long. Per the germline V gene, CDR1 is SQVTM and CDR2 is ANQGSEA.